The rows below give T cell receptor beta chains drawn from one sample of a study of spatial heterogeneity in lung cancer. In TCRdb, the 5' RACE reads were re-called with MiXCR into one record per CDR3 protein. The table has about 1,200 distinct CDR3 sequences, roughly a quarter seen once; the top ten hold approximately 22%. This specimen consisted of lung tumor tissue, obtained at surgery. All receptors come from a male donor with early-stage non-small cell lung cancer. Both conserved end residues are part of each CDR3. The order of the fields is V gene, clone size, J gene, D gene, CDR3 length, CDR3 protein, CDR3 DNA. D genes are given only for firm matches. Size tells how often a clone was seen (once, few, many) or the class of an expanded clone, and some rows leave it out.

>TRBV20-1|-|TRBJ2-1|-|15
CSAIPLAGTYNEQFF
TGCAGTGCGATCCCTCTGGCGGGAACCTACAATGAGCAGTTCTTC
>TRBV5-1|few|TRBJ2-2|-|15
CASSLGPVNTGELFF
TGCGCCAGCAGCCTCGGTCCGGTGAACACCGGGGAGCTGTTTTTT
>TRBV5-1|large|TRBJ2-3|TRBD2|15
CASSKLAGATDTQYF
TGCGCCAGCAGCAAACTAGCGGGAGCAACGGATACGCAGTATTTT
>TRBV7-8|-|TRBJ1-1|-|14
CASSFRGKGTEAFF
TGTGCCAGCAGCTTCCGGGGGAAGGGGACTGAAGCTTTCTTT
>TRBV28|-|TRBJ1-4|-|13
CATHQGEREKLFF
TGTGCCACCCATCAAGGGGAGCGAGAAAAACTGTTTTTT
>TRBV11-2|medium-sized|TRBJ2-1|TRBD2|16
CASRWNRGGESDEQFF
TGTGCCAGCAGATGGAATCGGGGGGGTGAGAGCGATGAGCAGTTCTTC
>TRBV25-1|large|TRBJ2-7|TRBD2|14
CASSAGLAVYEQYF
TGTGCCAGCAGTGCGGGACTAGCGGTCTACGAGCAGTACTTC
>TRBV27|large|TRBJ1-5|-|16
CASSARGGAGNQPQHF
TGTGCCAGCAGTGCCCGGGGGGGGGCGGGCAATCAGCCCCAGCATTTT
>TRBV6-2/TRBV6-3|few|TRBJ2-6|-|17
CASTNGRDVSGANVLTF
TGTGCCAGCACCAACGGACGGGACGTATCTGGGGCCAACGTCCTGACTTTC
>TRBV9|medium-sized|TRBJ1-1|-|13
CASNSGGPTEAFF
TGTGCCAGCAACTCTGGGGGTCCCACTGAAGCTTTCTTT
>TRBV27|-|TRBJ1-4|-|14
CASSFRIRDEKLFF
TGTGCCAGCAGTTTCCGAATCCGGGACGAAAAACTGTTTTTT
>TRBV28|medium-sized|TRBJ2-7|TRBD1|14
CASRKGTGEYEQYF
TGTGCCAGCAGAAAAGGGACAGGCGAATACGAGCAGTACTTC
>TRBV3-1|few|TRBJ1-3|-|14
CASSPGARGNTIYF
TGTGCCAGCAGCCCAGGGGCGAGAGGAAACACCATATATTTT
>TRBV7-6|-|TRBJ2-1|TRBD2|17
CASSSRLAGTNYNEQFF
TGTGCCAGCAGCTCCAGACTAGCGGGTACTAATTACAATGAGCAGTTCTTC
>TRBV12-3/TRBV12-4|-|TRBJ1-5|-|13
CASSIDRNQPQHF
TGTGCCAGCAGCATCGACAGAAATCAGCCCCAGCATTTT
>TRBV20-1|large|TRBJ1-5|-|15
CSASPLAGLNQPQHF
TGCAGTGCTTCCCCCCTGGCCGGGCTCAATCAGCCCCAGCATTTT
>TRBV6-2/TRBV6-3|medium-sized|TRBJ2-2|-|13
CASRNGRAGELFF
TGTGCCAGCAGAAACGGACGGGCCGGGGAGCTGTTTTTT
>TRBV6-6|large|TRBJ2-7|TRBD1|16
CASSNGQGWMFYEQYF
TGTGCCAGCAGCAATGGACAGGGATGGATGTTTTACGAGCAGTACTTC
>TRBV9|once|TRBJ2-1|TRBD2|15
CASSVGRFSYNEQFF
TGTGCCAGCAGCGTCGGGAGGTTCTCCTACAATGAGCAGTTCTTC
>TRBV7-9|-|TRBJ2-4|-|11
CASSPSRIQYF
TGTGCCAGCAGCCCCTCACGCATTCAGTACTTC
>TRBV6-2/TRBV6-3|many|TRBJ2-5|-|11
CASSYGETQYF
TGTGCCAGCAGTTACGGTGAGACCCAGTACTTC
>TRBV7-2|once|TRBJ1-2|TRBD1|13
CASSQGQGFSYTF
TGTGCCAGCAGCCAGGGACAGGGATTTTCCTACACCTTC